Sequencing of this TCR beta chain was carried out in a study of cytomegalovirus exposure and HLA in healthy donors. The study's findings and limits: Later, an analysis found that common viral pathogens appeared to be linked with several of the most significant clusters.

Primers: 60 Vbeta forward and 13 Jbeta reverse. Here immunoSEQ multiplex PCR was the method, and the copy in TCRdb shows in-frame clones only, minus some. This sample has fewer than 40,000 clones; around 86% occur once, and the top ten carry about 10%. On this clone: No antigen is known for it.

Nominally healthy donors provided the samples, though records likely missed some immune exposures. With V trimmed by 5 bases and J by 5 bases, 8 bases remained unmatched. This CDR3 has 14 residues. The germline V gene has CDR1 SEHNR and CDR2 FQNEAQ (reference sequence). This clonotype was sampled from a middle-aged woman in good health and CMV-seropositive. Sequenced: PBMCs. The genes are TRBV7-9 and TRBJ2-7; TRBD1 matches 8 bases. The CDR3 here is CASSPTGGRDEQYF. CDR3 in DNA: TGTGCCAGCAGCCCTACAGGGGGACGGGACGAGCAGTACTTC.